A selection of T cell receptor beta chains follows, all from one sample in a study of T cells after yellow fever vaccination. TCRdb used MiXCR to reprocess the 5' RACE reads, holding one entry per CDR3 protein. This table has over 85,000 distinct CDR3 sequences, approximately 8.4% appearing once. This specimen was CD8+ T cells not binding an NS4B(214-222) dextramer, sorted from PBMCs, taken roughly 15 days after the first yellow fever vaccination. The receptors were sampled from a young man who received the YFV17D yellow fever vaccine. Both conserved end residues are part of each CDR3. Fields, in order: CDR3 DNA, CDR3 protein, D gene, clone size, J gene, V gene. The D gene is left open where the match is weak. Clone size is not always given. Where it is, it says once, few, many or a class for expanded clones.

TGTGCCAGCAGCTTAGTCCCGGGACGAAGGACTGAAGCTTTCTTT | CASSLVPGRRTEAFF | - | few | TRBJ1-1 | TRBV7-9
TGTGCCAGCAGCTTACCGCGGAACACTGAAGCTTTCTTT | CASSLPRNTEAFF | - | - | TRBJ1-1 | TRBV7-9
TGTGCCAGCAGCTATCCTCGGGGGGGGAATCACACCGGGGAGCTGTTTTTT | CASSYPRGGNHTGELFF | TRBD2 | few | TRBJ2-2 | TRBV7-9
TGTGCCAGCAGCGAGAACGGGGGGGTCCTCCAAGAGACCCAGTACTTC | CASSENGGVLQETQYF | TRBD2 | many | TRBJ2-5 | TRBV11-1
TGTGCCAGCAGTTACATCCAGGGGGCGTACTATGGCTACACCTTC | CASSYIQGAYYGYTF | TRBD1 | - | TRBJ1-2 | TRBV6-5
TGTGCCAGCAGAGAAGGAAGTGAGCAGTTCTTC | CASREGSEQFF | - | few | TRBJ2-1 | TRBV6-2/TRBV6-3
TGTGCCAGCAGCTTTTCGATAGGCGGGGTCGAGCAGCCCCAGCATTTT | CASSFSIGGVEQPQHF | - | - | TRBJ1-5 | TRBV5-5
TGCGCCAGCACATGGCGTATAGGAAGCAACTATGGCTACACCTTC | CASTWRIGSNYGYTF | - | - | TRBJ1-2 | TRBV4-1
TGTGCCAGCAGCGTAGGGGGGGGTACGCAGTCGCAGTTCTTC | CASSVGGGTQSQFF | TRBD2 | few | TRBJ2-1 | TRBV9
TGCGCCAGCAGCCAGAACCTCCGGGACAGGGACTATGGCTACACCTTC | CASSQNLRDRDYGYTF | TRBD1 | few | TRBJ1-2 | TRBV4-1
TGCGCCAGCAGCTTGTGGGGCCGGGAGATAGATACGCAGTATTTT | CASSLWGREIDTQYF | - | few | TRBJ2-3 | TRBV5-1
TGTGCCAGCAGTGAGGTGGACAGCTATGGCTACACCTTC | CASSEVDSYGYTF | - | few | TRBJ1-2 | TRBV2
TGTGCCAGCACCCCTCCGCGGGGGCCCTTACAAGAGACCCAGTACTTC | CASTPPRGPLQETQYF | - | few | TRBJ2-5 | TRBV6-2/TRBV6-3
TGTGCCAGCAGCCCTAATCCCGGACTACACTACAATGAGCAGTTCTTC | CASSPNPGLHYNEQFF | - | few | TRBJ2-1 | TRBV7-3
TGTGCCAGCAGCCTCACGCTAGCGGGGGGGCGCCCCAATGAGCAGTTCTTC | CASSLTLAGGRPNEQFF | TRBD2 | - | TRBJ2-1 | TRBV7-7
TGTGCCAGCAGCCAAGATAATGCCATTACAGGGTTGAACACTGAAGCTTTCTTT | CASSQDNAITGLNTEAFF | - | many | TRBJ1-1 | TRBV4-2
TGCGCCAGCAGCCAAGGTCAGGGGGACTCCTACGAGCAGTACTTC | CASSQGQGDSYEQYF | TRBD1 | - | TRBJ2-7 | TRBV4-1
TGTGCCAGCAGTTACAGACAGGACTACAATGAGCAGTTCTTC | CASSYRQDYNEQFF | - | - | TRBJ2-1 | TRBV6-2/TRBV6-3
TGTGCCAGCAGCCTCGGACAGGGCAGAATTAACTATGGCTACACCTTC | CASSLGQGRINYGYTF | TRBD1 | many | TRBJ1-2 | TRBV7-9
TGTGCCAGCAGCCTATCCCTGAGCTCTGGGGCCAACGTCCTGACTTTC | CASSLSLSSGANVLTF | - | few | TRBJ2-6 | TRBV27
TGTGCCAGCAAAGTTTGGGGGAGGGGGGGCATAGATACGCAGTATTTT | CASKVWGRGGIDTQYF | - | - | TRBJ2-3 | TRBV27
TGTGCCAGCAGTCTGACTCCCGCAGGCACTGAAGCTTTCTTT | CASSLTPAGTEAFF | - | - | TRBJ1-1 | TRBV6-5
TGTGCCAGCACCCCGGCGGGGGGCACTGAAGCTTTCTTT | CASTPAGGTEAFF | - | many | TRBJ1-1 | TRBV12-3/TRBV12-4
TGTGCCAGCAGCTTAGATGTGACAGCCTATGGCTACACCTTC | CASSLDVTAYGYTF | - | - | TRBJ1-2 | TRBV7-8
TGTGCCAGCAGGGGAAACACCATATATTTT | CASRGNTIYF | - | few | TRBJ1-3 | TRBV12-3/TRBV12-4
TGTGCCAGCAGGTCGACCGGGACGATAACCCCAGATACGCAGTATTTT | CASRSTGTITPDTQYF | - | - | TRBJ2-3 | TRBV7-9
TGTGCCAGCAGTTACTCGAATCCTGGGGACAATGAGCAGTTCTTC | CASSYSNPGDNEQFF | - | few | TRBJ2-1 | TRBV6-5
TGCGCCAGCTTAGCGGGGGAACACTCTAGCACAGATACGCAGTATTTT | CASLAGEHSSTDTQYF | TRBD2 | few | TRBJ2-3 | TRBV10-2
TGTGCCAGCTCCCCCGGGCCTTCGGGCTACACCTTC | CASSPGPSGYTF | - | - | TRBJ1-2 | TRBV25-1
TGTGCCAGCCGCCCGGACCTCAAAAATTCACCCCTCCACTTT | CASRPDLKNSPLHF | - | few | TRBJ1-6 | TRBV7-9
TGTGCCAGCAGCTTAGCGATTCGGGGGTCTGGAAACACCATATATTTT | CASSLAIRGSGNTIYF | - | - | TRBJ1-3 | TRBV7-9
TGTGCCAGCAGTTTAGGGACAGGGGGCGCGGAGCCCCAGCATTTT | CASSLGTGGAEPQHF | TRBD1 | few | TRBJ1-5 | TRBV12-3/TRBV12-4
TGTGCCAGCAGCTTGGGTGGGAAGACCCAGTACTTC | CASSLGGKTQYF | - | many | TRBJ2-5 | TRBV7-9
TGTGCCAGCAGTGTAGACGGAAGCTATGGCTACACCTTC | CASSVDGSYGYTF | - | few | TRBJ1-2 | TRBV6-2/TRBV6-3
TGTGCCAGTAGTGTCCCCGGGACAGGGGTTTCCTACGAGCAGTACTTC | CASSVPGTGVSYEQYF | TRBD1 | few | TRBJ2-7 | TRBV19
TGCGCCAGCAGCCAGGGCGGACTAGCGGGCTACGGGGAAGAGACCCAGTACTTC | CASSQGGLAGYGEETQYF | TRBD2 | few | TRBJ2-5 | TRBV4-1
TGCGCCAGCAGCTTACGTCCCGGGACAGGGGTCACCCTGAGCGGGGAGCTGTTTTTT | CASSLRPGTGVTLSGELFF | TRBD1 | - | TRBJ2-2 | TRBV5-1
TGCAGCGTTCGACAGGGAAGCTCTGGAAACACCATATATTTT | CSVRQGSSGNTIYF | TRBD1 | few | TRBJ1-3 | TRBV29-1
TGTGCCATCAGTGAGTCAGGCACCAACTATGGCTACACCTTC | CAISESGTNYGYTF | - | - | TRBJ1-2 | TRBV10-3
TGCGCCAGCAGCCCTACTAGCGGGGGGGGCAATGAGCAGTTCTTC | CASSPTSGGGNEQFF | TRBD2 | few | TRBJ2-1 | TRBV4-3
TGTGCCATCAGTGGTCAAGGGAACATTCAGTACTTC | CAISGQGNIQYF | - | few | TRBJ2-4 | TRBV10-3
TGTGCCAGCAGTCCGAGGAAAGCGACGGGGGGCTACACCTTC | CASSPRKATGGYTF | - | - | TRBJ1-2 | TRBV27
TGTGCCAGCAGCCCTGCTAGCGGGGGCATCAACAATGAGCAGTTCTTC | CASSPASGGINNEQFF | TRBD2 | - | TRBJ2-1 | TRBV3-1
TGCAGCGTTGAAGGGACGGAATCTAGCACAGATACGCAGTATTTT | CSVEGTESSTDTQYF | - | few | TRBJ2-3 | TRBV29-1